The 5 T cell receptor beta chains in this list originate from one sample, sequenced in a study of identical twins. MiXCR, applied by TCRdb to the 5' RACE reads, yields one record per CDR3 protein. The top ten clones hold approximately 3.2% of a sample with a few hundred thousand distinct CDR3 sequences, around a tenth of them seen once. These data are also associated with another study on yellow fever vaccine responses in identical twins.

Sample: PBMCs. Source of these receptors: a woman aged 18-29 years in good health.

This clonotype was seen only a few times. The chain uses TRBV7-9 and TRBJ2-7; D possibly corresponds to TRBD2 (5 bases). Germline-derived CDR1 and CDR2 are SEHNR and FQNEAQ (reference sequence). Trimming shortened V by 1 base and J by 3 bases, and 13 bases separated the two germline ends. The CDR3 has 15 amino acids. This CDR3 reads CASSLGAGGGYEQYF. The CDR3 nucleotides are TGTGCCAGCAGCTTAGGGGCAGGAGGAGGCTACGAGCAGTACTTC.

Ten or more counts support this clonotype. The chain links TRBV4-1 to TRBJ2-1; 8 positions match TRBD2. After removal of 3 bases from V and 6 bases from J, the junction contained 13 bases not matched to a gene. The CDR3 extends over 17 amino acids. Germline CDR1 reads MGHRA; CDR2 reads YSYEKL. The CDR3 spells CASSHQAAGGAGNEQFF. For the CDR3, the DNA is TGCGCCAGCAGCCATCAGGCGGCGGGGGGCGCGGGCAATGAGCAGTTCTTC.

This clonotype was counted between two and nine times. The chain employs TRBV13 and TRBJ2-7, with D maybe TRBD1 (6 bases). Trimming took off 5 bases at V and 4 bases at J, with 18 bases between the two ends. The CDR3 is 15 amino acids. Germline loops: CDR1 PRHDT, CDR2 FYEKMQ (reference sequence). The CDR3 DNA follows: TGTGCCAGCAGCCACAACAGGGCCGTCTGGTACGAGCAGTACTTC. Residues: CASSHNRAVWYEQYF. Full variable domain (missing parts from reference TRBV13 and TRBJ2-7): AAGVIQSPRHLIKEKRETATLKCYPIPRHDTVYWYQQGPGQDPQFLISFYEKMQSDKGSIPDRFSAQQFSDYHSELNMSSLELGDSALYFCASSHNRAVWYEQYFGPGTRLTVT.

Ten or more counts support this clonotype. CDR3 residues: CASSLRGNTEAFF. DNA of the CDR3: TGTGCCAGCAGTTTAAGGGGGAACACTGAAGCTTTCTTT. The rearrangement links TRBV12-3 or TRBV12-4 to TRBJ1-1, with a tentative D call TRBD1 (5 bases). The length of the CDR3 is 13 residues. The V and J ends lost 2 bases and 1 base respectively, with 5 bases between them.

This clonotype has at least ten counts. The chain employs TRBV27 and TRBJ2-7; a weak D match, TRBD1 (5 bases). V lost 4 bases and J 0 bases, leaving 10 bases between the germline ends. This CDR3 spans 14 amino acids. Germline values: CDR1 MNHEY, CDR2 SMNVEV (reference sequence). The CDR3, as DNA: TGTGCCAGCAGTTGGGCAGGGAACTCCTACGAGCAGTACTTC. It specifies CASSWAGNSYEQYF.